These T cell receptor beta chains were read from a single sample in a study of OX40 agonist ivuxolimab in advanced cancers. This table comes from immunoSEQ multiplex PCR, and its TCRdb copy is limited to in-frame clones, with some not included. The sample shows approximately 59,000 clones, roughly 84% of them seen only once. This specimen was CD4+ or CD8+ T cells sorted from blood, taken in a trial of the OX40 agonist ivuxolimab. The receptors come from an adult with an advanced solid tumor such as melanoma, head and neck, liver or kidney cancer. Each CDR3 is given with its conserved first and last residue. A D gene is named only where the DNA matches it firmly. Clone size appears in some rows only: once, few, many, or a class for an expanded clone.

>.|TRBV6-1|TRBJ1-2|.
TGTGCCAGCAGTGAAGTAGCAGGGGTGGAAATCTATGGCTACACCTTC
CASSEVAGVEIYGYTF
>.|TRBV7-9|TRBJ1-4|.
TGTGCCAGCAGCTTAATAGATGAGGCAACTAATGAAAAACTGTTTTTT
CASSLIDEATNEKLFF
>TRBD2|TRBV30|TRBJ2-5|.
TGTGCCTGGAAAAACGATCGGGGACTAGCGGGATGGGTTCAAGAGACCCAGTACTTC
CAWKNDRGLAGWVQETQYF
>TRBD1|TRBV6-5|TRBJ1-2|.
TGTGCCAGCAGTCGACAGGGGGACTATGGCTACACCTTC
CASSRQGDYGYTF
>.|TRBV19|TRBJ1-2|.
TGTGCCAGTATTTCAATCCGGGACCGCCAAAACTATGGCTACACCTTC
CASISIRDRQNYGYTF
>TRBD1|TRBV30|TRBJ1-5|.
TGTGCCTGGGCCCCCGCCAGGGGGCGTAATCAGCCCCAGCATTTT
CAWAPARGRNQPQHF
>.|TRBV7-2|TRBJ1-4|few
TGTGCCAGCAGCCCAGATGGGTTGGGGAAACTGTTTTTT
CASSPDGLGKLFF
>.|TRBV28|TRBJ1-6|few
TGTGCCACGGGTTCAGGATCACCCCTCCACTTT
CATGSGSPLHF
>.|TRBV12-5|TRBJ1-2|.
TGTGCTAGTGGTTCGAGGGGCGGCTATGGCTACACCTTC
CASGSRGGYGYTF
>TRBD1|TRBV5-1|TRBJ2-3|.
TGCGCCAGCAGCTTGGTGGGACAGGGCACAGATACGCAGTATTTT
CASSLVGQGTDTQYF
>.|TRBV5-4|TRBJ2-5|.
TGTGCCAGCAGCCGAAACACGGACCTGAGTTCGACCCAGTACTTC
CASSRNTDLSSTQYF
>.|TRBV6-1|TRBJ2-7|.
TGTGCCAGCATCCCTAATAGGAGCACCTACGAGCAGTACTTC
CASIPNRSTYEQYF
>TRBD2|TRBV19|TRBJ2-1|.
TGTGCCAGTAGTTCTGAGAGAGGGTCGCGGGGGTACAATGAGCAGTTCTTC
CASSSERGSRGYNEQFF
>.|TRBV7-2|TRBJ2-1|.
TGTGCCAGCAGCTTAGGGGTCGGGGGGCCCAATGAGCAGTTCTTC
CASSLGVGGPNEQFF
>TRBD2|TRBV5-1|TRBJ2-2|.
TGCGCCAGCAGTGCCGGGACTAGCGGGATCGGGGAGCTGTTTTTT
CASSAGTSGIGELFF
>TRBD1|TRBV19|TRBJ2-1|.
TGTGCCAGTAACCCTCGGAGAGGGGGCGCGCGAATGAAGGAGCAGTTCTTC
CASNPRRGGARMKEQFF
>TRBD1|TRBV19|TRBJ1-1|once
TGTGCCAGTAGTGGACCACCGGGACAGGGGCGCATGAACACTGAAGCTTTCTTT
CASSGPPGQGRMNTEAFF
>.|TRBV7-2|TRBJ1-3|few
TGTGCCAGCAGCTTTTTAGGGTACGACTCTGGAAACACCATATATTTT
CASSFLGYDSGNTIYF
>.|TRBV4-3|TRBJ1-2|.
TGCGCCAGCAGCCAAGATACCCGGCAGGTCGACGGCTATGGCTACACCTTC
CASSQDTRQVDGYGYTF
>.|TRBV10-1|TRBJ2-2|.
TGCGCCAGCAGTCTTACAGAAACCGGGGAGCTGTTTTTT
CASSLTETGELFF
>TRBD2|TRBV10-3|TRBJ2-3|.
TGTGCCATCAGTTCGGGACTAGCGGGGGTGAAGACTAGCACAGATACGCAGTATTTT
CAISSGLAGVKTSTDTQYF
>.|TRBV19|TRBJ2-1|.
TGTGCCAGTAGAAAGGGCTCTACCTCCTACAATGAGCAGTTCTTC
CASRKGSTSYNEQFF
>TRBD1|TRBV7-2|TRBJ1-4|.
TGTGCCAGCAGCCCAGGCAAGGGGGCTCGTAATGAAAAACTGTTTTTT
CASSPGKGARNEKLFF
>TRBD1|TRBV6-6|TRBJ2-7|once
TGTGCCAGCATCACCGGGACAGGGTCCTACGAGCAGTACTTC
CASITGTGSYEQYF
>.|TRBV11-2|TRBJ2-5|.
TGTGCCAGCAGCTTAGGTTATTTGGAGGAGACCCAGTACTTC
CASSLGYLEETQYF
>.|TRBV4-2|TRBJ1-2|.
TGTGCCAGCAGCCAAGCCTTCCCGGGACCCATGGGTGGCTACACCTTC
CASSQAFPGPMGGYTF
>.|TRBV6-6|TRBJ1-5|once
TGTGCCAGCAGGTCAGGGGAGGGTCAGCCCCAGCATTTT
CASRSGEGQPQHF
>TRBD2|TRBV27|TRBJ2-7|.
TGTATTAGCGGGAGCCCCGGTTCCTACGAGCAGTACTTC
CISGSPGSYEQYF
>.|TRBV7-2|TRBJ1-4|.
TGTGCCAGCAAAAGGGGTAGAGCTAATGAAAAACTGTTTTTT
CASKRGRANEKLFF
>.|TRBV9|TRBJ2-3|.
TGTGCCAGCAGCGTAGCTCCCCGGGCAGGGACAGATACGCAGTATTTT
CASSVAPRAGTDTQYF
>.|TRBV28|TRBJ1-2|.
TGTGCCAGCACCGTGGGGTCCAACTATGGCTACACCTTC
CASTVGSNYGYTF
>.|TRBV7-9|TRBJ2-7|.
TGTGCCAGCAGCTTAGCTAACGGAGTACGGGAGCAGTACTTC
CASSLANGVREQYF
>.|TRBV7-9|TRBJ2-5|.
TGTGCCAGCAGCACGGACGGAGGGACCCAGTACTTC
CASSTDGGTQYF
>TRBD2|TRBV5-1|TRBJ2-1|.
TGCGCCAGCAGCTTGGTTTTAAGACTAGCGGGAGGGCCCCATGAGCAGTTCTTC
CASSLVLRLAGGPHEQFF
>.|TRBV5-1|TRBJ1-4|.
TGCGCCAGCAGCTTGGTTCCGATATCAACTAATGAAAAACTGTTTTTT
CASSLVPISTNEKLFF
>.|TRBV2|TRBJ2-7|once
TGTGCCAGCAATTCCCGGGACTCCAGCTCCTACGAGCAGTACTTC
CASNSRDSSSYEQYF
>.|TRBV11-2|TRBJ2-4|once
TGTGCCAGCAGCTCACTAGACATTCAGTACTTC
CASSSLDIQYF
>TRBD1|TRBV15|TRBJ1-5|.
TGTGCCACCAGCATAGAGGGACAGGGGGGGCAGCCCCAGCATTTT
CATSIEGQGGQPQHF
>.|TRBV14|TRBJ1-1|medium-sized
TGTGCCAGCAGCCAAGGGTCGTTTCCCGGGGGTGAAGCTTTCTTT
CASSQGSFPGGEAFF
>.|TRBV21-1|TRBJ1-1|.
TGTGCCAGCAGCAACACTGAAGCTTTCTTT
CASSNTEAFF
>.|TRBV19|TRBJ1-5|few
TGTGCCAGTAGTGTTACAGGGAAGGGAGGCAATCAGCCCCAGCATTTT
CASSVTGKGGNQPQHF
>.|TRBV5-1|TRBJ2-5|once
TGCGCCAGCAGCTTGCAGGTCCAAGAGACCCAGTACTTC
CASSLQVQETQYF
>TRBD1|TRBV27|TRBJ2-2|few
TGTGCCAGCAGTTGGGGACAGGGTGGAGGGGAGCTGTTTTTT
CASSWGQGGGELFF
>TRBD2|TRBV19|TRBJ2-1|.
TGTGCCAGTAGTATAGGCGGGAGGGATGAGCAGTTCTTC
CASSIGGRDEQFF
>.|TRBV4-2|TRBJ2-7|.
TGTGCCAGCAGCCAAGACCGGAGAGTGTACGAGCAGTACTTC
CASSQDRRVYEQYF